The next 27 T cell receptor beta chains were all read from a single sample in a study of graft-versus-host responses after intestinal transplantation. These receptors' targets are unknown. Produced via immunoSEQ multiplex PCR; TCRdb's table is partial and in-frame only. The sample carries about 82,000 clones, about 91% recorded once. Source: unstimulated CD4+ T cells sorted from spleen or lymph node cells, taken before transplant. These receptors all come from a human donor who was the organ donor for an intestinal transplant.

This clone is a singleton in its sample. This chain uses TRBV5-1 with TRBJ2-7; TRBD1 agrees at 9 bases. The V gene end was trimmed by 4 bases and the J gene end by 6 bases; junction bases not matched to a gene: 14. From germline, CDR1 is SGHRS and CDR2 YFSETQ. The CDR3 contains 16 residues. CDR3 nucleotide sequence: TGCGCCAGCAGCCCATGGCTTCGGGACAGGGTTTCCGAGCAGTACTTC. It yields the protein CASSPWLRDRVSEQYF.

The chain employs TRBV25-1 and TRBJ1-6, with TRBD1 as a possible D gene (5 bases). The CDR3 has 13 amino acids. Germline V gene lookup returns CDR1 MGHDK and CDR2 SYGVNS. With 4 bases removed from V and 7 bases from J, the gap between germline ends came to 8 bases. The CDR3 bases are TGTGCCAGCAGTGCACCAGGGAATTCACCCCTCCACTTT. Its translation: CASSAPGNSPLHF.

V is TRBV5-4 and J is TRBJ2-3, with TRBD2 matching over 7 bases. The CDR3 loop spans 16 amino acids. Germline trimming cut 0 bases from V and 2 bases from J; bases unmatched to any gene: 6. Germline CDR1 is SGHNT and CDR2 is YYREEE (reference sequence). The CDR3 reads CASSLGSGALTDTQYF. As DNA, the CDR3 is TGTGCCAGCAGCTTGGGGAGCGGGGCCCTCACAGATACGCAGTATTTT. The full variable domain, in which reference TRBV5-4 and TRBJ2-3 provide the parts outside the CDR3, is ETGVTQSPTHLIKTRGQQVTLRCSSQSGHNTVSWYQQALGQGPQFIFQYYREEENGRGNFPPRFSGLQFPNYSSELNVNALELDDSALYLCASSLGSGALTDTQYFGPGTRLTVL.

The CDR3 loop is CASSTQAGAYNEQFF. For the CDR3, the DNA is TGTGCCAGCAGCACCCAAGCGGGGGCTTACAATGAGCAGTTCTTC. The chain combines TRBV7-3 with TRBJ2-1, with 8 bases fitting TRBD2. Germline-derived CDR1 and CDR2 are SGHTA and FQGTGA. V shed 5 bases, J shed 4 bases, and the junction held 7 bases outside the gene matches. This CDR3 comprises 15 residues.

The chain recombines TRBV10-1 with TRBJ2-7, with 8 positions matching TRBD1. After removal of 6 bases from V and 1 base from J, the junction contained 11 bases not matched to a gene. The germline gives CDR1 WNHNN, CDR2 SYGVQD (reference sequence). The CDR3 sequence is 16 residues long. CDR3 nucleotides: TGCGCCAGCAGCGAATCTCCCGGGACAGGTTCCTACGAGCAGTACTTC. Encoded protein: CASSESPGTGSYEQYF.

The chain joins TRBV10-3 to TRBJ2-1, with 11 positions matching TRBD1. The J segment lost 5 bases and the V segment lost 8 bases, leaving 8 bases of the junction unmatched. The CDR3 is 15 residues long. Looked up from germline, CDR1 is ENHRY and CDR2 is SYGVKD. As DNA, the CDR3 is TGTGCCATCGGGTCGGACAGGGGGCGGGACAATGAGCAGTTCTTC. The encoded protein is CAIGSDRGRDNEQFF.

This chain uses TRBV7-9 with TRBJ1-5; unclear D gene. V lost 4 bases to trimming and J lost 0 bases, with 16 bases between them. The CDR3 is 17 residues long. Germline CDR1 and CDR2: SEHNR and FQNEAQ (reference sequence). In nucleotides, the CDR3 is TGTGCCAGCAGCTCCCACCCGGGGAGATATAGCAATCAGCCCCAGCATTTT. It yields the protein CASSSHPGRYSNQPQHF.

The gene calls are TRBV6-5 and TRBJ1-2; perhaps TRBD1 as D (5 bases). V was cut by 7 bases and J by 4 bases, with 16 bases left in between. The CDR3 runs 14 residues. Germline CDR1 MNHEY, CDR2 SVGAGI. The CDR3 here is CASTFRQQVYGYTF. CDR3 coding DNA: TGTGCCAGCACGTTTCGACAACAGGTCTATGGCTACACCTTC.

The rearrangement uses TRBV6-5 and TRBJ1-1, with 10 bases that match TRBD1. In germline, CDR1 is MNHEY, CDR2 SVGAGI. This CDR3 comprises 13 residues. The trim removed 5 bases at V and 7 bases at J, leaving 4 bases unmatched. The CDR3 DNA reads TGTGCCAGCAGTGAAGACAGGGGGCGTGAAGCTTTCTTT. Its protein is CASSEDRGREAFF.

This clone was seen just once. This chain uses TRBV6-6 with TRBJ2-3, with 9 nucleotides matching TRBD2. The CDR3 runs 15 residues. CDR1 is MNHNY, CDR2 SVGAGI, per germline (reference sequence). The V and J ends lost 8 bases and 3 bases, in that order; junction bases with no gene match: 9. CDR3 amino acids: CASRSSGSGTDTQYF. CDR3 sequence (DNA): TGTGCCAGCCGAAGTAGCGGGAGTGGAACAGATACGCAGTATTTT.

The CDR3 DNA sequence: TGTGCCAGCAGTTACGGCCGGGGATATAGCAATCAGCCCCAGCATTTT. Translating gives CASSYGRGYSNQPQHF. The rearrangement links TRBV28 to TRBJ1-5; D gene uncertain. Germline V gives CDR1 MDHEN, CDR2 SYDVKM. This CDR3 is 16 amino acids long. Trimming took off 4 bases at V and 0 bases at J, with 13 bases between the two ends.

The chain uses TRBV4-1 and TRBJ2-1, with 12 bases identical to TRBD2. Germline CDR1 MGHRA, CDR2 YSYEKL. The ends lost 2 bases at V and 10 bases at J; junction bases unmatched: 9. The CDR3 sequence is 16 residues long. As DNA, the CDR3 is TGCGCCAGCAGCCAACAAACGACTAGCGGGAGCTGGGAGCAGTTCTTC. Protein sequence: CASSQQTTSGSWEQFF.

The J gene is TRBJ1-4, the V gene TRBV4-2, with D possibly matching TRBD1 (5 bases). Looked up from germline, CDR1 is LGHNA and CDR2 is YNFKEQ. The V end was cut by 0 bases, the J end by 6 bases, with 11 bases between. This CDR3 is built from 15 residues. CDR3 residues: CASSQDDRSHEKLFF. The DNA for the CDR3 is TGTGCCAGCAGCCAAGACGACAGATCCCATGAAAAACTGTTTTTT.

CDR3 amino acids: CASKISGSGETQYF. DNA for the CDR3: TGCGCCAGCAAAATTAGCGGGAGCGGAGAGACCCAGTACTTC. This chain joins TRBV5-1 and TRBJ2-5, with 9 bases lining up with TRBD2. This CDR3 has 14 amino acids. Trimming at V came to 6 bases and at J to 4 bases, leaving 7 bases not matched to a gene. Germline-derived CDR1 and CDR2 are SGHRS and YFSETQ.

V usage is TRBV6-6 and J usage is TRBJ1-1; 9 bases map to TRBD1. Germline lookup yields CDR1 MNHNY and CDR2 SVGAGI (reference sequence). The CDR3 extends over 13 amino acids. After removal of 6 bases from V and 5 bases from J, the junction contained 4 bases not matched to a gene. DNA for the CDR3: TGTGCCAGCAGGCACAGGGGGCTTACTGAAGCTTTCTTT. Residues: CASRHRGLTEAFF.

The chain recombines TRBV19 with TRBJ1-2; D is undetermined. The V end was cut by 4 bases, the J end by 7 bases, with 10 bases between. The V gene's germline CDR1 is LNHDA and CDR2 SQIVND (reference sequence). The CDR3 totals 12 residues. CDR3 bases: TGTGCCAGTAGTAACTTAGGAGGTGGCTACACCTTC. This translates into CASSNLGGGYTF.

This clone was detected only once. The CDR3 here is CASSQDRVSYNEQFF. The CDR3 nucleotides read TGCGCCAGCAGCCAAGACAGGGTCTCCTACAATGAGCAGTTCTTC. J is TRBJ2-1 and V is TRBV4-1; TRBD1 is a possible D gene (5 bases). Trimming pared 0 bases from V and 0 bases from J, leaving 6 bases between. CDR3 size: 15 residues. Germline CDR1 and CDR2: MGHRA and YSYEKL.

The chain is built from TRBV29-1 and TRBJ1-1, with 9 bases that match TRBD1. With V trimmed by 6 bases and J by 5 bases, 7 bases remained unmatched. Germline V gene sequence: CDR1 SQVTM, CDR2 ANQGSEA. The CDR3 is 13 residues long. CDR3 nucleotides: TGCAGCGTGGGTGACAGGGGGATAACTGAAGCTTTCTTT. Residues: CSVGDRGITEAFF. Drawing the rest from reference TRBV29-1 and TRBJ1-1, the complete variable domain is SAVISQKPSRDICQRGTSLTIQCQVDSQVTMMFWYRQQPGQSLTLIATANQGSEATYESGFVIDKFPISRPNLTFSTLTVSNMSPEDSSIYLCSVGDRGITEAFFGQGTRLTVV.

Details on this clone: The same CDR3 also results from other DNA sequences found in this sample. This chain uses TRBV21-1 with TRBJ2-3; no check of the table's D call, TRBD2, against the DNA was made. TRBV21-1 is a documented pseudogene. This CDR3 has 18 residues. The CDR3, as DNA: TGTGCCAGCCCGACTAGCGGGAGTCCCTTACCCTCCACAGATACGCAGTATTTT. Amino acids: CASPTSGSPLPSTDTQYF.

This clone has just one count. The rearrangement links TRBV6-1 to TRBJ1-1; perhaps TRBD1 as D (5 bases). CDR3 length equals 15 residues. V gave up 3 bases and J gave up 1 base, with 12 bases separating them. Germline CDR1 and CDR2: MNHNS and SASEGT. DNA of the CDR3: TGTGCCAGCAGTGATCGAAGGCAGGGGAACACTGAAGCTTTCTTT. It specifies CASSDRRQGNTEAFF.

The gene calls are TRBV2 and TRBJ2-2; 13 nucleotides match TRBD2. The V gene end was trimmed by 4 bases and the J gene end by 3 bases; junction bases not matched to a gene: 2. CDR1 and CDR2 from the germline V gene are SNHLY and FYNNEI. The CDR3 covers 16 residues. The CDR3 loop is CASSAGLAGDTGELFF. DNA for the CDR3: TGTGCCAGCAGTGCCGGACTAGCGGGAGACACCGGGGAGCTGTTTTTT.

This chain uses TRBV7-3 with TRBJ1-2; the match to TRBD1 covers 7 bases. The V gene end was trimmed by 1 base and the J gene end by 0 bases; junction bases not matched to a gene: 5. This CDR3 comprises 16 residues. The germline CDR1 and CDR2 sequences are SGHTA and FQGTGA. CDR3 DNA: TGTGCCAGCAGCTTAATACCGGGACAGTCTAACTATGGCTACACCTTC. Protein: CASSLIPGQSNYGYTF.

This clone was recorded a few times. In DNA form, the CDR3 reads TGTGCCACCAGCAGAGGACAGGGGGCAGGTAGTCAGCCCCAGCATTTT. Its protein product is CATSRGQGAGSQPQHF. This chain uses TRBV15 with TRBJ1-5; 10 nucleotides agree with TRBD1. V shed 1 base, J shed 6 bases, and the junction held 6 bases outside the gene matches. CDR1 LNHNV and CDR2 YYDKDF come from the germline V gene (reference sequence). The CDR3 length is 16 residues. Based on the CDR3 plus reference TRBV15 and TRBJ1-5, the full variable domain is DAMVIQNPRYQVTQFGKPVTLSCSQTLNHNVMYWYQQKSSQAPKLLFHYYDKDFNNEADTPDNFQSRRPNTSFCFLDIRSPGLGDTAMYLCATSRGQGAGSQPQHFGDGTRLSIL.

This CDR3 is CASTSWGVSNSPLHF. In nucleotides, the CDR3 is TGTGCCAGCACCTCTTGGGGGGTTTCAAATTCACCCCTCCACTTT. The chain is built from TRBV7-2 and TRBJ1-6; D possibly corresponds to TRBD1 (5 bases). V was pared by 7 bases and J by 7 bases, with 17 bases between. The length of the CDR3 is 15 residues. The germline gives CDR1 SGHTA, CDR2 FQGNSA.

This clone appeared a few times. CDR3 coding DNA: TGTGCCAGCAGTTACTCCGGGACAAGTTACGAGCAGTACTTC. Its translation is CASSYSGTSYEQYF. The rearrangement links TRBV6-5 to TRBJ2-7; weak D call: TRBD1 (6 bases). The CDR3 consists of 14 residues. Trimming took off 0 bases at V and 4 bases at J, with 10 bases between the two ends. Germline V CDR1 and CDR2: MNHEY, SVGAGI.

The chain employs TRBV4-2 and TRBJ2-2, with D tentatively TRBD2 (5 bases). The V gene lost 6 bases and the J gene lost 4 bases, with 15 bases spanning the gap. The CDR3 covers 15 residues. Germline CDR1 reads LGHNA; CDR2 reads YNFKEQ. The CDR3 bases are TGTGCCAGCAGTAACACGAGGGTGGGCACCGGGGAGCTGTTTTTT. Translation gives CASSNTRVGTGELFF.

J is TRBJ2-3 and V is TRBV11-3; TRBD1 matches at 10 bases. Unmatched junction bases numbered 5, after V lost 5 bases and J lost 6 bases. CDR1 is SGHNT and CDR2 is YENEEA in the germline V gene. The CDR3 spans 14 residues. The CDR3 loop reads CASSRRQGADTQYF. DNA of the CDR3: TGTGCCAGCAGCCGCCGACAGGGGGCGGATACGCAGTATTTT.